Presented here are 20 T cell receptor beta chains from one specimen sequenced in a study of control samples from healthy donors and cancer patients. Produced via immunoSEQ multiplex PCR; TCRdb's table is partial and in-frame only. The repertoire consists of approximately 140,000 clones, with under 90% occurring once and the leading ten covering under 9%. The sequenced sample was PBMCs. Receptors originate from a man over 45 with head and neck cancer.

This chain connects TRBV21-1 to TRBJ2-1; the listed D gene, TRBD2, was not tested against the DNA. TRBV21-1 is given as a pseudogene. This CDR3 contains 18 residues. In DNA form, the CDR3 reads TGTGCCCCCGCGGGACTAGCGGGTTCCGACAGCTCCTACAATGAGCAGTTCTTC. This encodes CAPAGLAGSDSSYNEQFF.

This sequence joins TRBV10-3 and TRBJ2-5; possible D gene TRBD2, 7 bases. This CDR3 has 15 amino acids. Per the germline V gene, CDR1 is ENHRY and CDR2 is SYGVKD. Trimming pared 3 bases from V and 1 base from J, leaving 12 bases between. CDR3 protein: CAISEQGGIQETQYF. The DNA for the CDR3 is TGTGCCATCAGTGAACAGGGAGGGATCCAAGAGACCCAGTACTTC.

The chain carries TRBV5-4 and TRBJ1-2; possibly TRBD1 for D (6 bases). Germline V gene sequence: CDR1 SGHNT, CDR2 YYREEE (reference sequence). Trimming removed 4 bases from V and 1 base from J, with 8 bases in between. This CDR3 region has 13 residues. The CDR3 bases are TGTGCCAGCAGCGGGGACATTAACTATGGCTACACCTTC. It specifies CASSGDINYGYTF.

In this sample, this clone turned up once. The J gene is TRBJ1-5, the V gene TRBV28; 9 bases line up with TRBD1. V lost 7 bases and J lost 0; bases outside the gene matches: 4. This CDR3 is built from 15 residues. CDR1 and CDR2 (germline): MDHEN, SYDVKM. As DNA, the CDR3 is TGTGCCAGCACCCTGGGACAGGGTAGCAATCAGCCCCAGCATTTT. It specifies CASTLGQGSNQPQHF.

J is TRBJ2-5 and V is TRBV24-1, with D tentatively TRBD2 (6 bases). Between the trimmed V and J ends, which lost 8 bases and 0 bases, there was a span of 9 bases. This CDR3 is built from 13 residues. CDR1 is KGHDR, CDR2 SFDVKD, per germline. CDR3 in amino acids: CATKGRYQETQYF. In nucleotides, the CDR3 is TGTGCCACCAAGGGGAGGTACCAAGAGACCCAGTACTTC.

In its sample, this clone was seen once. Here the CDR3 reads CSGGGQGSENTIYF. CDR3 bases: TGCAGCGGCGGGGGACAGGGAAGTGAAAACACCATATATTTT. The rearrangement joins TRBV29-1 to TRBJ1-3; 9 nucleotides align to TRBD1. J gave up 6 bases and V 7 bases, and 10 bases lay outside the gene matches. The CDR3 length is 14 residues. The V gene's germline CDR1 is SQVTM and CDR2 ANQGSEA. Variable domain in full (rest from reference TRBV29-1 and TRBJ1-3): SAVISQKPSRDICQRGTSLTIQCQVDSQVTMMFWYRQQPGQSLTLIATANQGSEATYESGFVIDKFPISRPNLTFSTLTVSNMSPEDSSIYLCSGGGQGSENTIYFGEGSWLTVV.

The CDR3 DNA reads TGTGCCAGCAGCTTCATAACGGGGGGGGATAGCAATCAGCCCCAGCATTTT. It encodes CASSFITGGDSNQPQHF. The rearrangement joins TRBV7-2 to TRBJ1-5; the D gene is possibly TRBD1 (5 bases). CDR1 SGHTA and CDR2 FQGNSA come from the germline V gene. CDR3 length: 17 residues. Trimming shortened V by 3 bases and J by 0 bases, and 15 bases separated the two germline ends.

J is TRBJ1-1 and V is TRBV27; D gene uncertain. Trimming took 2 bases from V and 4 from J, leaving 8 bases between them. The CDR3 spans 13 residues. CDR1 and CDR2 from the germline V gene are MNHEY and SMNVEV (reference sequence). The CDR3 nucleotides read TGTGCCAGCAGTTTAAATATGGCCACTGAAGCTTTCTTT. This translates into CASSLNMATEAFF.

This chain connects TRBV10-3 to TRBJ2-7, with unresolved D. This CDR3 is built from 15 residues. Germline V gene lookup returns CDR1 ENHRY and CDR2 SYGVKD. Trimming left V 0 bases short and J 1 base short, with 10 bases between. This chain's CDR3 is CAISESRHRSYEQYF. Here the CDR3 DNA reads TGTGCCATCAGTGAGTCTAGACACCGATCCTACGAGCAGTACTTC.

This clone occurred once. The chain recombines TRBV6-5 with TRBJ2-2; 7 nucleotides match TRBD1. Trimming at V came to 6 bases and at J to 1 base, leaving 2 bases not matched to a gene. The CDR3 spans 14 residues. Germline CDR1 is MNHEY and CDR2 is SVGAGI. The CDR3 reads CASRRQGNTGELFF. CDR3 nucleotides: TGTGCCAGCAGGAGACAGGGGAACACCGGGGAGCTGTTTTTT.

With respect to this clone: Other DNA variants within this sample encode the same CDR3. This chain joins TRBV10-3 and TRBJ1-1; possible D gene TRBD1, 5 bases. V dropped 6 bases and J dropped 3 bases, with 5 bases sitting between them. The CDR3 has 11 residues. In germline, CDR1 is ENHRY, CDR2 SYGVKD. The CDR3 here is CAIRGDTEAFF. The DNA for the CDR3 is TGTGCCATCAGAGGGGACACTGAAGCTTTCTTT.

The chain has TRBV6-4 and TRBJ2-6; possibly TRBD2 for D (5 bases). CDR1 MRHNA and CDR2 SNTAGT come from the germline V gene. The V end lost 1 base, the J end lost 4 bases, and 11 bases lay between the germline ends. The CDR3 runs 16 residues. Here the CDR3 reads CASSDYSGVGANVLTF. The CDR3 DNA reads TGTGCCAGCAGTGACTATTCCGGGGTCGGGGCCAACGTCCTGACTTTC.

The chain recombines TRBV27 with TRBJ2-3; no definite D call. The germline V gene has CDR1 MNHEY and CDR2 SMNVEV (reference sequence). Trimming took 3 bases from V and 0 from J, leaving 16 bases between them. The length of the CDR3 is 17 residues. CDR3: CASSFMRWYSSTDTQYF. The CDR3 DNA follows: TGTGCCAGCAGTTTCATGAGGTGGTATAGTAGCACAGATACGCAGTATTTT.

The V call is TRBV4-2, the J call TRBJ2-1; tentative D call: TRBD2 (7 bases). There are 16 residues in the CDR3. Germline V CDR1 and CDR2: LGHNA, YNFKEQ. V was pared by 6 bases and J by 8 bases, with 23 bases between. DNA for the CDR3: TGTGCCAGCAGTTCTGCCTTCGGGGGGCCGGGGGATGAGCAGTTCTTC. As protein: CASSSAFGGPGDEQFF.

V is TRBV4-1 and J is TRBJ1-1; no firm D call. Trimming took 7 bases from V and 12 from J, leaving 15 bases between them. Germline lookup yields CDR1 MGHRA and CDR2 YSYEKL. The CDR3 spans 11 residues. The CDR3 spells CASTEAGKTFF. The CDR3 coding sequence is TGCGCCAGCACGGAGGCAGGTAAAACTTTCTTT.

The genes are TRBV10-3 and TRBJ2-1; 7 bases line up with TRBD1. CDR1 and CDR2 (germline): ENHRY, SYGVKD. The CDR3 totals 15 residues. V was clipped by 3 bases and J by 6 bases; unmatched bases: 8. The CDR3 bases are TGTGCCATCAGTGAAACAGGGGTAATTGGCAATGAGCAGTTCTTC. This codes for CAISETGVIGNEQFF.

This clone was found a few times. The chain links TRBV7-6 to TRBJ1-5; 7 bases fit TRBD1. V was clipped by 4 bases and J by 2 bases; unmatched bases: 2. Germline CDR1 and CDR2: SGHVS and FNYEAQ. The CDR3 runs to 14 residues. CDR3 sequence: CASSSGTGNQPQHF. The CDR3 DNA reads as TGTGCCAGCAGCTCCGGGACAGGCAATCAGCCCCAGCATTTT.

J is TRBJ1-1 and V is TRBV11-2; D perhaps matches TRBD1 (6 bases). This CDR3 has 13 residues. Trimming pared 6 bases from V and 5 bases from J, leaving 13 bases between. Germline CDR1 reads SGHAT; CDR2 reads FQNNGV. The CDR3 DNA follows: TGTGCCAGCAGACGAACAGGGAGTACTGAAGCTTTCTTT. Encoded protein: CASRRTGSTEAFF.

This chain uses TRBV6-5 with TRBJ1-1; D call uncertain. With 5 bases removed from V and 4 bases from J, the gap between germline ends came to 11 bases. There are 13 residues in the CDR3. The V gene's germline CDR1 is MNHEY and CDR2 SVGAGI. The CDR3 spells CASSTGGVTEAFF. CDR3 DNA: TGTGCCAGCAGTACCGGTGGAGTCACTGAAGCTTTCTTT.

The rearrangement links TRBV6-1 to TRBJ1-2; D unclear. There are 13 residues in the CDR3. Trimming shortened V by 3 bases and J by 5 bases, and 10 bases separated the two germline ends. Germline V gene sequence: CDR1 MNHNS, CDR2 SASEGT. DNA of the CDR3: TGTGCCAGCAGTGAGGTCCAGGCTTATGGCTACACCTTC. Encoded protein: CASSEVQAYGYTF.